A single sample is the source of the 4 T cell receptor beta chains below, sequenced in a study of blood T cell repertoires in COVID-19. Generated by immunoSEQ multiplex PCR, the TCRdb table keeps only in-frame clones and is missing some. Here the sample spans fewer than 450,000 clones, under 95% being singletons. Sequencing was done on a sample of peripheral blood. Receptors were obtained from a woman aged 18-29 years who had recovered from COVID-19.

The chain employs TRBV13 and TRBJ2-5; no clear D. Trimming took 3 bases from V and 5 from J, leaving 13 bases between them. Germline CDR1 and CDR2: PRHDT and FYEKMQ (reference sequence). The CDR3 sequence is 14 residues long. The CDR3 DNA is TGTGCCAGCAGCTTCACCCACTCCCCGGAGACCCAGTACTTC. It is translated as CASSFTHSPETQYF.

V usage is TRBV4-3 and J usage is TRBJ1-2; D might be TRBD1 (6 bases). Germline V gene sequence: CDR1 LGHNA, CDR2 YSLEER. CDR3 length: 13 amino acids. The germline V and J ends were trimmed by 1 base and 8 bases, with 11 bases remaining between them. CDR3 sequence: CASSQVGAKGYTF. Written as DNA, the CDR3 is TGCGCCAGCAGCCAAGTGGGGGCAAAGGGCTACACCTTC.

The V call is TRBV20-1, the J call TRBJ2-1; TRBD1 might be the D (5 bases). The CDR3 totals 11 residues. Trimming cost V 8 bases and J 4 bases, with 9 bases left between them. Looked up from germline, CDR1 is DFQATT and CDR2 is SNEGSKA (reference sequence). The CDR3 bases are TGCAGTTATAGGGGTTACAATGAGCAGTTCTTC. Amino acid sequence: CSYRGYNEQFF.

J is TRBJ2-3 and V is TRBV6-2 or TRBV6-3, with D tentatively TRBD2 (6 bases). The CDR3 consists of 13 residues. V lost 6 bases, J lost 6 bases, and 13 bases lay in between. Per the germline V gene, CDR1 is MNHEY and CDR2 is SVGEGT. The CDR3 is CASSWDFLDTQYF. DNA for the CDR3: TGTGCCAGCAGCTGGGACTTTCTGGATACGCAGTATTTT.